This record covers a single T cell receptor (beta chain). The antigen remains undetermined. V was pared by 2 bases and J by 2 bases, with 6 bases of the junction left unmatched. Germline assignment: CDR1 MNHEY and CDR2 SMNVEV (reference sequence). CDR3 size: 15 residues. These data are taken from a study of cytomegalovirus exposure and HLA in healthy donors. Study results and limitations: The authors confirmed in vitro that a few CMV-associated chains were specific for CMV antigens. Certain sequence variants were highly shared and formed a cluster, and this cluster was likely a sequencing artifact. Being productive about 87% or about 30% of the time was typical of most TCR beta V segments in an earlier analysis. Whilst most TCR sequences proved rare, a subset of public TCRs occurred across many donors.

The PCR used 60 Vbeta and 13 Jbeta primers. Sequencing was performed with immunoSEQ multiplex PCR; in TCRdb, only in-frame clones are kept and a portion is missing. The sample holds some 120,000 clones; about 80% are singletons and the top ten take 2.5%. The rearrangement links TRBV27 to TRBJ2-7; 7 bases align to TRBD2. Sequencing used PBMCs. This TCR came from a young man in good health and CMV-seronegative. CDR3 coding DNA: TGTGCCAGCAGTTTACTTGCGGGAGTCGCCTACGAGCAGTACTTC. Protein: CASSLLAGVAYEQYF.